One sample yielded the 26 T cell receptor beta chains listed below, sequenced in a study of identical twins. One entry per CDR3 protein results from TCRdb running MiXCR on the 5' RACE reads. The sample yields 200,000 to 250,000 distinct CDR3 sequences, under 10% seen once. These records were also assigned to another study, of yellow fever vaccine responses in identical twins.

The sample was memory (CD45RO+) T cells sorted from blood. Source of these receptors: a woman under 30 in good health.

This clonotype was seen repeatedly, ten times or more. The chain carries TRBV25-1 and TRBJ2-7, with D possibly being TRBD1 (6 bases). This CDR3 comprises 11 residues. CDR1 and CDR2 (germline): MGHDK, SYGVNS. V was pared by 10 bases and J by 2 bases, with 9 bases between. CDR3 amino acids: CATRQAYEQYF. CDR3 DNA sequence: TGTGCCACACGACAGGCCTACGAGCAGTACTTC.

This clonotype occurred many times. The chain combines TRBV12-3 or TRBV12-4 with TRBJ2-7, with 7 bases identical to TRBD1. The CDR3 covers 12 residues. With 4 bases clipped from V and 4 bases from J, the junction kept 1 base outside the gene matches. Here the CDR3 DNA reads TGTGCCAGCAGTTGGGACAGATACGAGCAGTACTTC. Translating it yields CASSWDRYEQYF.

V and J are TRBV6-1 and TRBJ2-6; the match to TRBD1 covers 7 bases. The CDR3 spans 15 residues. The germline V gene encodes CDR1 MNHNS and CDR2 SASEGT. Losses at the gene ends were 9 bases for V and 2 bases for J; bases not matched to a gene: 7. CDR3 in amino acids: CASTGAQAGANVLTF. The CDR3 region has the DNA TGTGCCAGTACAGGGGCCCAGGCTGGGGCCAACGTCCTGACTTTC.

CDR3 residues: CASSLLAGVGYEQYF. In nucleotides, the CDR3 is TGTGCCAGCAGCTTACTAGCGGGAGTGGGGTACGAGCAGTACTTC. The chain is built from TRBV5-6 and TRBJ2-7, with 11 bases aligning to TRBD2. This CDR3 is 15 amino acids long. J lost 4 bases, V lost 2 bases, and 5 bases had no gene match. Germline CDR1 SGHDT, CDR2 YYEEEE.

This clonotype was counted ten times or more. The chain uses TRBV7-9 and TRBJ2-5; D is unresolved. Between the trimmed V and J ends, which lost 3 bases and 5 bases, there was a span of 13 bases. Germline assignment: CDR1 SEHNR and CDR2 FQNEAQ (reference sequence). The CDR3 runs to 14 residues. CDR3 sequence: CASSFRAGLETQYF. The CDR3 coding sequence is TGTGCCAGCAGCTTTCGTGCCGGTTTGGAGACCCAGTACTTC.

This clonotype was seen only a few times. The genes are TRBV14 and TRBJ2-1; 8 nucleotides agree with TRBD2. Germline assignment: CDR1 SGHDN and CDR2 FVKESK. V shed 4 bases, J shed 6 bases, and the junction held 8 bases outside the gene matches. The CDR3 covers 15 residues. The CDR3 reads CASSLQPGLGNEQFF. In nucleotides, the CDR3 is TGTGCCAGCAGCCTACAACCGGGACTAGGCAATGAGCAGTTCTTC.

This clonotype was seen more than once but under ten times. The genes are TRBV5-6 and TRBJ1-5, with D possibly TRBD1 on 6 matching bases. The CDR3 contains 16 residues. Trimming removed 2 bases from V and 3 bases from J, with 15 bases in between. The germline V gene has CDR1 SGHDT and CDR2 YYEEEE. CDR3 protein: CASSFGRGSHNQPQHF. DNA of the CDR3: TGTGCCAGCAGCTTCGGCAGGGGATCCCACAATCAGCCCCAGCATTTT.

DNA for the CDR3: TGTGCCAGCAGTACACTAGCGGGAGGTCTCACCGGGGAGCTGTTTTTT. It yields the protein CASSTLAGGLTGELFF. The chain uses TRBV6-2 or TRBV6-3 and TRBJ2-2; 12 bases line up with TRBD2. The trim removed 5 bases at V and 4 bases at J, leaving 5 bases unmatched. This CDR3 spans 16 amino acids. The germline CDR1 and CDR2 sequences are MNHEY and SVGEGT.

This clonotype was counted at least ten times. The chain links TRBV25-1 to TRBJ1-1; 10 nucleotides agree with TRBD1. The V and J ends lost 5 bases and 10 bases, in that order; junction bases with no gene match: 4. This CDR3 is built from 12 residues. The germline V gene has CDR1 MGHDK and CDR2 SYGVNS. The CDR3, as DNA: TGTGCCAGCAGTCCCGGGACAGGGGTAGCTTTCTTT. Residues: CASSPGTGVAFF.

By share of the sample, this clonotype is medium-sized. The chain recombines TRBV20-1 with TRBJ1-5; 7 bases agree with TRBD1. This CDR3 comprises 16 residues. Germline CDR1 DFQATT, CDR2 SNEGSKA (reference sequence). V lost 3 bases to trimming and J lost 4 bases; unmatched junction nucleotides: 12. CDR3 sequence: CSASDQGGAENQPQHF. The CDR3 bases are TGCAGTGCTAGTGATCAGGGGGGGGCAGAAAATCAGCCCCAGCATTTT.

The chain employs TRBV3-1 and TRBJ2-6; D is possibly TRBD1 (6 bases). This CDR3 is 15 amino acids long. Germline CDR1 is LGHDT and CDR2 is YNNKEL (reference sequence). Trimming shortened V by 8 bases and J by 0 bases, and 11 bases separated the two germline ends. The CDR3 DNA reads as TGTGCCAGCTCCAAAGGGGGCTCTGGGGCCAACGTCCTGACTTTC. Amino acid sequence: CASSKGGSGANVLTF.

This clonotype was counted between two and nine times. The gene calls are TRBV7-9 and TRBJ2-7, with D possibly TRBD2 on 6 matching bases. Germline V lookup: CDR1 SEHNR, CDR2 FQNEAQ (reference sequence). Trimming removed 5 bases from V and 6 bases from J, with 17 bases in between. The CDR3 covers 14 residues. CDR3 DNA: TGTGCCAGCAGCACGTTGTCCGGGACTGCCGAGCAGTACTTC. Its protein is CASSTLSGTAEQYF.

This chain uses TRBV28 with TRBJ2-7, with 7 nucleotides matching TRBD1. The CDR3 is 16 residues long. V trimming: 6 bases; J trimming: 4 bases; junction bases outside the gene matches: 15. CDR1 and CDR2 from the germline V gene are MDHEN and SYDVKM. The CDR3 DNA is TGTGCCAGCAGCTCCGATCGTGACAGGGTAGAGTACGAGCAGTACTTC. It codes for CASSSDRDRVEYEQYF. The full variable domain, in which reference TRBV28 and TRBJ2-7 provide the parts outside the CDR3, is DVKVTQSSRYLVKRTGEKVFLECVQDMDHENMFWYRQDPGLGLRLIYFSYDVKMKEKGDIPEGYSVSREKKERFSLILESASTNQTSMYLCASSSDRDRVEYEQYFGPGTRLTVT.

This clonotype has at least ten counts. The rearrangement uses TRBV20-1 and TRBJ2-5; 8 bases are shared with TRBD2. V lost 5 bases and J lost 1; bases outside the gene matches: 6. The CDR3 totals 14 residues. From germline, CDR1 is DFQATT and CDR2 SNEGSKA (reference sequence). CDR3 residues: CSAAPGLGQETQYF. CDR3 nucleotide sequence: TGCAGTGCTGCACCGGGACTAGGCCAAGAGACCCAGTACTTC.

This clonotype was detected ten times or more. The chain recombines TRBV12-3 or TRBV12-4 with TRBJ2-7; 7 nucleotides align to TRBD2. The CDR3 covers 16 residues. The V segment lost 4 bases and the J segment 2 bases; nucleotides outside the gene matches: 11. CDR3 region: CASSSPESSGAYEQYF. The DNA for the CDR3 is TGTGCCAGCAGTTCCCCCGAGTCTAGCGGTGCCTACGAGCAGTACTTC.

The chain carries TRBV20-1 and TRBJ2-1, with D perhaps matching TRBD2 (6 bases). The germline V gene encodes CDR1 DFQATT and CDR2 SNEGSKA (reference sequence). This CDR3 comprises 13 residues. V shed 2 bases and J shed 8 bases, with 13 bases lying between them. The CDR3 loop reads CSARFRLGDEQFF. The DNA of the CDR3 is TGCAGTGCTAGATTCCGACTAGGGGATGAGCAGTTCTTC.

This clonotype was recorded at least ten times. The CDR3 loop reads CASRPNQAGELFF. As DNA, the CDR3 is TGTGCCAGCAGACCCAATCAGGCCGGGGAGCTGTTTTTT. This chain joins TRBV12-3 or TRBV12-4 and TRBJ2-2; D is uncertain. V was shortened by 6 bases and J by 6 bases, with 11 bases between the two germline ends. The length of the CDR3 is 13 residues.

This clonotype has ten or more counts. The gene calls are TRBV11-2 and TRBJ2-1, with 7 bases aligning to TRBD1. CDR1 SGHAT and CDR2 FQNNGV come from the germline V gene. V lost 2 bases, J lost 8 bases, and 6 bases stayed unmatched. This CDR3 has 14 residues. Here the CDR3 reads CASSLRVGGDEQFF. CDR3 in DNA: TGTGCCAGCAGCTTACGGGTAGGGGGCGATGAGCAGTTCTTC.

This clonotype was seen a few times. This chain connects TRBV27 to TRBJ2-3; 12 bases are a match to TRBD2. The germline V gene has CDR1 MNHEY and CDR2 SMNVEV (reference sequence). The J segment lost 6 bases and the V segment lost 4 bases, leaving 2 bases of the junction unmatched. The length of the CDR3 is 14 residues. The CDR3 nucleotides are TGTGCCAGCAGTTCACTAGCGGGGGGCGATACGCAGTATTTT. As protein: CASSSLAGGDTQYF.

This clonotype was observed a handful of times. The genes are TRBV3-1 and TRBJ1-3, with unresolved D. The CDR3 runs 15 residues. Trimming took 4 bases from V and 0 from J, leaving 10 bases between them. Germline V gene sequence: CDR1 LGHDT, CDR2 YNNKEL (reference sequence). The CDR3 region has the DNA TGTGCCAGCAGCCCTCGACCGATCTCTGGAAACACCATATATTTT. It specifies CASSPRPISGNTIYF.

This clonotype came up many times. CDR3: CASSQGREFNTGELFF. The CDR3 coding sequence is TGTGCCAGCAGCCAAGGGCGGGAGTTTAACACCGGGGAGCTGTTTTTT. The chain combines TRBV4-2 with TRBJ2-2; 7 bases match TRBD2. Germline V lookup: CDR1 LGHNA, CDR2 YNFKEQ. The CDR3 covers 16 residues. V lost 1 base and J lost 2; bases outside the gene matches: 4.

A few counts support this clonotype. This rearrangement joins TRBV20-1 to TRBJ2-7; D gene unclear. The V end was cut by 5 bases, the J end by 2 bases, with 16 bases between. Germline V lookup: CDR1 DFQATT, CDR2 SNEGSKA (reference sequence). The CDR3 sequence is 14 residues long. As DNA, the CDR3 is TGCAGTGCTCCCGCCCAATGGGGAACCTACGAGCAGTACTTC. This encodes CSAPAQWGTYEQYF.

The genes are TRBV19 and TRBJ2-5, with D possibly called TRBD1 or TRBD2 (5 bases each). With 6 bases removed from V and 5 bases from J, the gap between germline ends came to 16 bases. Germline CDR1 reads LNHDA; CDR2 reads SQIVND (reference sequence). The CDR3 is made up of 14 amino acids. For the CDR3, the DNA is TGTGCCAGTAGCACCCCTGGGGGTGATGAGACCCAGTACTTC. Its protein product is CASSTPGGDETQYF.

This clonotype was counted at least ten times. J is TRBJ2-7 and V is TRBV7-9; TRBD2 agrees at 10 bases. Germline values: CDR1 SEHNR, CDR2 FQNEAQ (reference sequence). V gave up 5 bases and J gave up 6 bases; unmatched junction bases: 7. The CDR3 is made up of 14 amino acids. The CDR3 spells CASSQTSGRGEQYF. The CDR3 region has the DNA TGTGCCAGCAGCCAGACTAGCGGGCGGGGCGAGCAGTACTTC. Looking up the rest from reference TRBV7-9 and TRBJ2-7 gives the full variable domain: DTGVSQNPRHKITKRGQNVTFRCDPISEHNRLYWYRQTLGQGPEFLTYFQNEAQLEKSRLLSDRFSAERPKGSFSTLEIQRTEQGDSAMYLCASSQTSGRGEQYFGPGTRLTVT.

The chain combines TRBV12-3 or TRBV12-4 with TRBJ2-1; no definite D call. The V and J ends lost 3 bases and 3 bases respectively, with 6 bases between them. This CDR3 contains 13 residues. CDR3 sequence (DNA): TGTGCCAGCAGTTTTTCCGGCTACAATGAGCAGTTCTTC. This encodes CASSFSGYNEQFF.

This clonotype was seen only a few times. The V and J genes are TRBV15 and TRBJ2-4; the match to TRBD1 covers 8 bases. The V gene end was trimmed by 5 bases and the J gene end by 3 bases; junction bases not matched to a gene: 3. Germline CDR1 reads LNHNV; CDR2 reads YYDKDF (reference sequence). The CDR3 is made up of 14 amino acids. As DNA, the CDR3 is TGTGCCACCAGCGGAGGGACAGGCAAAAACATTCAGTACTTC. This translates into CATSGGTGKNIQYF.